The 26 T cell receptor beta chains below come from one sample, sequenced in a study of identical twins. Using its own MiXCR run on the 5' RACE reads, TCRdb lists one record per CDR3 protein. The sample has 690,000 or so distinct CDR3 sequences, approximately 9% seen once. This sample was also put to use in a study of yellow fever vaccine responses in identical twins.

Sequences were obtained from PBMCs. These receptors were taken from a woman under 30 in good health.

This clonotype showed up many times. The genes are TRBV5-1 and TRBJ2-1; 7 nucleotides agree with TRBD1. Germline values: CDR1 SGHRS, CDR2 YFSETQ. The length of the CDR3 is 13 residues. The V gene end was trimmed by 4 bases and the J gene end by 5 bases; junction bases not matched to a gene: 3. The CDR3 nucleotides are TGCGCCAGCAGCCCGGACAGGAACAATGAGCAGTTCTTC. The encoded protein is CASSPDRNNEQFF.

J is TRBJ1-1 and V is TRBV7-8, with D unresolved. CDR1 SGHVS and CDR2 FQNEAQ come from the germline V gene. Trimming left V 2 bases short and J 1 base short, with 8 bases between. The CDR3 spans 14 residues. In DNA, the CDR3 is TGTGCCAGCAGCTTATTGTCGGGGAACACTGAAGCTTTCTTT. Amino acid sequence: CASSLLSGNTEAFF. Full variable domain (remainder filled in from reference TRBV7-8 and TRBJ1-1): GAGVSQSPRYKVAKRGQDVALRCDPISGHVSLFWYQQALGQGPEFLTYFQNEAQLDKSGLPSDRFFAERPEGSVSTLKIQRTQQEDSAVYLCASSLLSGNTEAFFGQGTRLTVV.

V gene TRBV11-2 combines with J gene TRBJ2-3; the match to TRBD2 covers 10 bases. Per the germline V gene, CDR1 is SGHAT and CDR2 is FQNNGV. The V segment lost 5 bases and the J segment 2 bases; nucleotides outside the gene matches: 13. The CDR3 has 18 amino acids. CDR3: CASSRRAGGRLVTDTQYF. CDR3 nucleotides: TGTGCCAGCAGCCGACGAGCGGGGGGGCGTCTGGTCACAGATACGCAGTATTTT.

V gene TRBV7-9 combines with J gene TRBJ2-2; D possibly corresponds to TRBD2 (6 bases). In germline, CDR1 is SEHNR, CDR2 FQNEAQ (reference sequence). The CDR3 spans 15 residues. V shed 1 base and J shed 5 bases, with 11 bases lying between them. Here the CDR3 reads CASSLVPGATGELFF. The CDR3 DNA follows: TGTGCCAGCAGCTTAGTTCCGGGAGCGACCGGGGAGCTGTTTTTT.

This chain uses TRBV7-6 with TRBJ2-5; tentative D call: TRBD2 (6 bases). V was clipped by 1 base and J by 5 bases, with 14 bases between them. The CDR3 is 15 amino acids. Per germline, CDR1 SGHVS and CDR2 FNYEAQ. CDR3 region: CASSLEWRAEETQYF. CDR3 coding DNA: TGTGCCAGCAGCTTAGAATGGAGGGCCGAGGAGACCCAGTACTTC.

This clonotype occurred a few times. The rearrangement links TRBV20-1 to TRBJ2-2; 7 nucleotides match TRBD1. Looked up from germline, CDR1 is DFQATT and CDR2 is SNEGSKA (reference sequence). The CDR3 covers 13 residues. The trim removed 6 bases at V and 4 bases at J, leaving 5 bases unmatched. DNA of the CDR3: TGCAGTGCAAAGGACAGGCCCACCGGGGAGCTGTTTTTT. Protein product: CSAKDRPTGELFF.

This clonotype was recorded a few times. This sequence joins TRBV6-1 and TRBJ1-1; a weak D match, TRBD1 (5 bases). Deletions cut 4 bases from V and 6 bases from J, with 21 bases between. The CDR3 sequence is 16 residues long. Germline CDR1 and CDR2: MNHNS and SASEGT. The CDR3 sequence: CASSVLPPGTYSEAFF. CDR3 DNA: TGTGCCAGCAGTGTTTTACCCCCAGGGACGTATTCTGAAGCTTTCTTT.

The V and J genes are TRBV2 and TRBJ2-3; 11 bases are shared with TRBD1. After removal of 3 bases from V and 1 base from J, the junction contained 3 bases not matched to a gene. Germline lookup yields CDR1 SNHLY and CDR2 FYNNEI. This CDR3 is 16 amino acids long. The CDR3 is CASSEDRGHGTDTQYF. The CDR3 DNA follows: TGTGCCAGCAGTGAGGACAGGGGGCATGGCACAGATACGCAGTATTTT.

This clonotype was detected a few times. The chain joins TRBV7-2 to TRBJ2-1; D is undetermined. The length of the CDR3 is 13 residues. CDR1 is SGHTA and CDR2 is FQGNSA in the germline V gene. V was cut by 1 base and J by 6 bases, with 7 bases left in between. The CDR3 bases are TGTGCCAGCAGCTTAGACAAATCCAATGAGCAGTTCTTC. This translates into CASSLDKSNEQFF.

Only a few counts were recorded for this clonotype. The chain employs TRBV5-1 and TRBJ2-7; TRBD2 aligns across 10 bases. CDR1 and CDR2 (germline): SGHRS, YFSETQ. With 7 bases clipped from V and 4 bases from J, the junction kept 11 bases outside the gene matches. CDR3 size: 15 residues. The CDR3 loop reads CASCLSSGSGYEQYF. CDR3 sequence (DNA): TGCGCCAGCTGCCTTTCTAGCGGGAGTGGGTACGAGCAGTACTTC.

This chain links TRBV7-2 with TRBJ2-3; TRBD2 matches at 11 bases. The V gene's germline CDR1 is SGHTA and CDR2 FQGNSA. There are 14 residues in the CDR3. Trimming removed 5 bases from V and 10 bases from J; junction bases left unmatched: 8. CDR3 residues: CASSPIAGGLSQYF. CDR3 bases: TGTGCCAGCAGCCCAATAGCGGGAGGGCTGTCGCAGTATTTT.

The V and J genes are TRBV20-1 and TRBJ2-1; TRBD2 matches at 13 bases. This CDR3 has 15 residues. Germline CDR1 reads DFQATT; CDR2 reads SNEGSKA (reference sequence). The ends lost 3 bases at V and 9 bases at J; junction bases unmatched: 8. The CDR3 protein is CSASRTSGSFGEQFF. CDR3 coding DNA: TGCAGTGCTAGCCGGACTAGCGGGAGTTTCGGTGAGCAGTTCTTC.

This clonotype was recorded a few times. The chain joins TRBV7-8 to TRBJ2-7, with D hard to call. The V end was cut by 4 bases, the J end by 7 bases, with 8 bases between. Germline V gene data show CDR1 as SGHVS and CDR2 as FQNEAQ. The CDR3 loop spans 11 amino acids. The CDR3 nucleotides are TGTGCCAGCAGCTGGATGGGGGAGCAGTACTTC. Amino acids: CASSWMGEQYF.

This clonotype was observed a few times. This chain uses TRBV29-1 with TRBJ1-2; 9 bases line up with TRBD1. V was clipped by 3 bases and J by 8 bases; unmatched bases: 7. The CDR3 runs 13 residues. Germline V lookup: CDR1 SQVTM, CDR2 ANQGSEA. As DNA, the CDR3 is TGCAGCGTTGATTATAGACAGGGGGAAGGCTACACCTTC. Protein sequence: CSVDYRQGEGYTF.

The V and J genes are TRBV3-1 and TRBJ2-1, with 12 bases that match TRBD1. The CDR3 has 18 residues. Per the germline V gene, CDR1 is LGHDT and CDR2 is YNNKEL (reference sequence). The trim removed 4 bases at V and 9 bases at J, leaving 16 bases unmatched. The CDR3 coding sequence is TGTGCCAGCAGCCTGGGTCTCCCGGGACAGGGGGCGTCTGGTGAGCAGTTCTTC. This codes for CASSLGLPGQGASGEQFF.

This clonotype was seen a handful of times. The rearrangement uses TRBV18 and TRBJ2-7, with TRBD1 as a possible D gene (6 bases). V was shortened by 3 bases and J by 0 bases, with 12 bases between the two germline ends. Germline lookup yields CDR1 KGHSH and CDR2 LQKENI. CDR3 length: 15 residues. In DNA, the CDR3 is TGTGCCAGCTCACCTTTACAGGGACCCTCCTACGAGCAGTACTTC. Protein sequence: CASSPLQGPSYEQYF.

The rearrangement joins TRBV30 to TRBJ2-3; 15 bases line up with TRBD2. V lost 3 bases to trimming and J lost 0 bases; unmatched junction nucleotides: 7. The germline CDR1 and CDR2 sequences are GTSNPN and SVGIG (reference sequence). This CDR3 is built from 18 residues. CDR3 bases: TGTGCCTGGAGCGTCGGACTAGCGGGGGGGATCAGCACAGATACGCAGTATTTT. This encodes CAWSVGLAGGISTDTQYF.

The chain combines TRBV4-3 with TRBJ2-3; 10 nucleotides match TRBD2. CDR3 length: 18 residues. CDR1 and CDR2 (germline): LGHNA, YSLEER. Germline trimming cut 0 bases from V and 4 bases from J; bases unmatched to any gene: 10. The CDR3 loop is CASSQDRPSGRGPDTQYF. In DNA, the CDR3 is TGCGCCAGCAGCCAAGATCGGCCTAGCGGGAGAGGGCCAGATACGCAGTATTTT.

Only a few counts were recorded for this clonotype. The J gene is TRBJ2-7, the V gene TRBV7-9; 9 bases fit TRBD2. CDR3 length: 14 residues. Trimming removed 5 bases from V and 5 bases from J; junction bases left unmatched: 7. Germline V gives CDR1 SEHNR, CDR2 FQNEAQ (reference sequence). The chain's CDR3 is CASSDLAGRNEQYF. CDR3 in DNA: TGTGCCAGCAGCGATCTAGCGGGGAGGAACGAGCAGTACTTC.

This clonotype was seen many times. The V and J genes are TRBV20-1 and TRBJ2-3, with 9 bases aligning to TRBD2. The CDR3 sequence is 14 residues long. Germline values: CDR1 DFQATT, CDR2 SNEGSKA (reference sequence). V was clipped by 5 bases and J by 2 bases; unmatched bases: 5. CDR3 sequence: CSAPPSGTTDTQYF. The CDR3 bases are TGCAGTGCTCCCCCTAGCGGGACCACAGATACGCAGTATTTT.

This clonotype was seen a few times. V usage is TRBV12-3 or TRBV12-4 and J usage is TRBJ2-1; TRBD1 matches at 10 bases. V was clipped by 6 bases and J by 5 bases; unmatched bases: 4. This CDR3 comprises 14 residues. The CDR3 reads CASRAGTGDNEQFF. The CDR3 DNA reads as TGTGCCAGCAGGGCCGGGACAGGGGACAATGAGCAGTTCTTC.

This clonotype was detected only a few times. V is TRBV28 and J is TRBJ2-4; no clear D gene. The germline gives CDR1 MDHEN, CDR2 SYDVKM. The CDR3 contains 13 residues. V gave up 5 bases and J gave up 7 bases, with 12 bases separating them. Here the CDR3 reads CASSTRLENIQYF. In DNA form, the CDR3 reads TGTGCCAGCAGTACGAGATTGGAGAACATTCAGTACTTC.

This clonotype was seen at least ten times. This chain joins TRBV12-3 or TRBV12-4 and TRBJ2-1; D is possibly TRBD2 (6 bases). The CDR3 extends over 14 amino acids. V was cut by 3 bases and J by 6 bases, with 12 bases left in between. The CDR3 DNA reads TGTGCCAGCAGTTTTATTAGCGGCCGCAATGAGCAGTTCTTC. Amino acid sequence: CASSFISGRNEQFF.

This chain connects TRBV20-1 to TRBJ2-5; no definite D call. This CDR3 region has 15 residues. V shed 0 bases and J shed 1 base, with 12 bases lying between them. Germline V CDR1 and CDR2: DFQATT, SNEGSKA (reference sequence). CDR3 amino acids: CSARDAGQVQETQYF. CDR3 sequence (DNA): TGCAGTGCTAGAGATGCCGGGCAGGTCCAAGAGACCCAGTACTTC.

Concerning this clonotype: A read error may be the cause here, since a much bigger clone is one base away. V usage is TRBV4-1 and J usage is TRBJ2-1; D assignment may be TRBD1 or TRBD2 (5 bases each). Germline V lookup: CDR1 MGHRA, CDR2 YSYEKL. Deletions cut 6 bases from V and 5 bases from J, with 17 bases between. The CDR3 totals 15 residues. The CDR3 region has the DNA TGCGCCAGCAGGTACACTACCGGGGCTAACAATGAGCAGTTCTTC. Its translation is CASRYTTGANNEQFF.

This clonotype was seen ten or more times. The V and J genes are TRBV7-9 and TRBJ1-1, with 7 bases matching TRBD1. The junction had 2 bases not matched to a gene; V was cut back by 0 bases and J by 7 bases. From germline, CDR1 is SEHNR and CDR2 FQNEAQ (reference sequence). The CDR3 contains 13 residues. The CDR3 loop reads CASSLAGTVEAFF. For the CDR3, the DNA is TGTGCCAGCAGCTTAGCCGGGACAGTTGAAGCTTTCTTT.